Below are 15 T cell receptor beta chains sequenced from a single sample in a study of T-cell reconstitution after alpha-beta-depleted transplantation in children. Unique molecular identifiers were incorporated when the TCRbeta library was constructed. TCRdb analysed the PCR reads with MiXCR anew, one entry per CDR3 protein. The table has under 150,000 distinct CDR3 sequences, about 9.9% seen once; the top ten hold around 24%. Sample: PBMCs, mostly from graft donor cells, taken 180 days after TCRalphabeta/CD19-depleted stem cell transplant. Receptors were obtained from a girl less than two years old who had a stem cell transplant for combined immunodeficiency, so the T cells may come from the graft donor.

In this sample, this clonotype turned up many times. The J gene is TRBJ2-5, the V gene TRBV28; D is undetermined. The V end lost 6 bases, the J end lost 5 bases, and 10 bases lay between the germline ends. This CDR3 has 12 amino acids. CDR1 is MDHEN, CDR2 SYDVKM, per germline. CDR3 sequence reads: CASSRQWETQYF. The CDR3 nucleotides read TGTGCCAGCAGCCGGCAGTGGGAGACCCAGTACTTC.

This chain links TRBV11-3 with TRBJ2-2; TRBD1 agrees at 7 bases. This CDR3 is built from 14 residues. CDR1 is SGHNT and CDR2 is YENEEA in the germline V gene. V gave up 8 bases and J gave up 0 bases; unmatched junction bases: 3. CDR3 nucleotides: TGTGCCAGCTGGGGACAGCCGAACACCGGGGAGCTGTTTTTT. It encodes CASWGQPNTGELFF.

The rearrangement links TRBV5-5 to TRBJ2-2; D is possibly TRBD2 (5 bases). The CDR3 is 14 residues long. V was pared by 2 bases and J by 7 bases, with 12 bases between. CDR1 and CDR2 from the germline V gene are SGHKS and YYEKEE (reference sequence). Here the CDR3 reads CASSLGLLCGELFF. The CDR3 nucleotides are TGTGCCAGCAGCTTAGGACTCCTCTGCGGGGAGCTGTTTTTT.

The chain combines TRBV5-1 with TRBJ2-5; TRBD2 matches at 7 bases. V gave up 6 bases and J gave up 4 bases; unmatched junction bases: 12. Germline assignment: CDR1 SGHRS and CDR2 YFSETQ. CDR3 size: 15 residues. The CDR3 spells CASKGARERGETQYF. The CDR3 DNA reads TGCGCCAGCAAAGGGGCTCGGGAGCGGGGAGAGACCCAGTACTTC.

The chain recombines TRBV2 with TRBJ2-3; a possible D gene is TRBD1 (5 bases). The CDR3 has 15 amino acids. Germline CDR1 SNHLY, CDR2 FYNNEI. Trimming removed 2 bases from V and 4 bases from J, with 13 bases in between. The CDR3 here is CASSEQGSLPDTQYF. DNA of the CDR3: TGTGCCAGCAGTGAACAGGGAAGTCTGCCAGATACGCAGTATTTT.

The rearrangement uses TRBV20-1 and TRBJ2-1, with TRBD2 matching over 14 bases. Germline lookup yields CDR1 DFQATT and CDR2 SNEGSKA (reference sequence). The CDR3 spans 18 residues. With 0 bases clipped from V and 2 bases from J, the junction kept 6 bases outside the gene matches. CDR3 sequence reads: CSARDSRLAGGPYNEQFF. For the CDR3, the DNA is TGCAGTGCTAGAGACAGCAGACTAGCGGGAGGGCCCTACAATGAGCAGTTCTTC.

This clonotype has just a few counts. The genes are TRBV7-2 and TRBJ2-5, with TRBD1 identical over 7 bases. With 3 bases clipped from V and 5 bases from J, the junction kept 9 bases outside the gene matches. Germline V gene lookup returns CDR1 SGHTA and CDR2 FQGNSA. This CDR3 comprises 15 residues. The CDR3 DNA reads as TGTGCCAGCAGCTTTGACTACAGGGGCTCGGAGACCCAGTACTTC. The encoded protein is CASSFDYRGSETQYF.

The table lists this clonotype with a few counts. The chain couples TRBV7-2 to TRBJ2-7, with 8 bases that match TRBD2. The germline gives CDR1 SGHTA, CDR2 FQGNSA. The CDR3 sequence is 15 residues long. J gave up 5 bases and V 5 bases, and 11 bases lay outside the gene matches. The CDR3 nucleotides read TGTGCCAGCAGCCTCGGACTAGCCGGTGACGACGAGCAGTACTTC. Translating gives CASSLGLAGDDEQYF. Based on the CDR3 plus reference TRBV7-2 and TRBJ2-7, the full variable domain is GAGVSQSPSNKVTEKGKDVELRCDPISGHTALYWYRQSLGQGLEFLIYFQGNSAPDKSGLPSDRFSAERTGGSVSTLTIQRTQQEDSAVYLCASSLGLAGDDEQYFGPGTRLTVT.

The chain is built from TRBV11-3 and TRBJ1-6; perhaps TRBD1 as D (5 bases). V was trimmed by 5 bases and J by 9 bases, leaving 20 bases between them. CDR1 is SGHNT, CDR2 YENEEA, per germline. This CDR3 is built from 16 residues. DNA for the CDR3: TGTGCCAGCAGCCCGACAGTGGTGGGTTCGGCTTCACCCCTCCACTTT. Encoded protein: CASSPTVVGSASPLHF.

In its sample, this clonotype was seen many times. The chain carries TRBV6-1 and TRBJ2-2; D is unresolved. The CDR3 has 13 amino acids. Trimming took 6 bases from V and 0 from J, leaving 5 bases between them. Germline loops: CDR1 MNHNS, CDR2 SASEGT. The DNA for the CDR3 is TGTGCCAGCAGCAGCGCGAACACCGGGGAGCTGTTTTTT. Its protein is CASSSANTGELFF.

This clonotype has a count of ten or more. This rearrangement joins TRBV6-2 or TRBV6-3 to TRBJ2-7; 10 nucleotides line up with TRBD1. J gave up 7 bases and V 2 bases, and 2 bases lay outside the gene matches. The CDR3 contains 13 residues. Germline V gene lookup returns CDR1 MNHEY and CDR2 SVGEGT. The CDR3 here is CASSYVDRGEQYF. CDR3 bases: TGTGCCAGCAGTTACGTGGACAGGGGGGAGCAGTACTTC.

There are many counts of this clonotype. The chain has TRBV6-1 and TRBJ2-3; the D gene is possibly TRBD2 (5 bases). V was clipped by 4 bases and J by 1 base, with 15 bases between them. CDR3 length: 16 amino acids. Germline lookup yields CDR1 MNHNS and CDR2 SASEGT. This CDR3 is CASSARNLAGTDTQYF. As DNA, the CDR3 is TGTGCCAGCAGTGCCCGAAACCTAGCAGGCACAGATACGCAGTATTTT.

This clonotype came up a few times. The chain combines TRBV5-1 with TRBJ2-7, with D possibly TRBD1 on 6 matching bases. Per the germline V gene, CDR1 is SGHRS and CDR2 is YFSETQ. Trimming cost V 2 bases and J 2 bases, with 8 bases left between them. This CDR3 has 13 amino acids. The CDR3 DNA follows: TGCGCCAGCAGCTTAAACAGGGCCTACGAGCAGTACTTC. Translating it yields CASSLNRAYEQYF.

The chain combines TRBV21-1 with TRBJ1-4; the tabulated D call, TRBD1, remains unverified against the DNA. TRBV21-1 is noted as a pseudogene. The CDR3 is 18 amino acids. CDR3 amino acids: CASTPRPHMKGGDEKLFF. The CDR3 DNA is TGTGCCAGCACCCCCAGACCCCACATGAAAGGGGGGGATGAAAAACTGTTTTTT.

This clonotype showed up just a few times. The chain is built from TRBV10-3 and TRBJ2-5; D remains unclear. The V end lost 0 bases, the J end lost 5 bases, and 4 bases lay between the germline ends. Germline lookup yields CDR1 ENHRY and CDR2 SYGVKD. CDR3 size: 12 residues. The CDR3 sequence is CAISESGETQYF. CDR3 nucleotides: TGTGCCATCAGTGAGTCAGGGGAGACCCAGTACTTC.